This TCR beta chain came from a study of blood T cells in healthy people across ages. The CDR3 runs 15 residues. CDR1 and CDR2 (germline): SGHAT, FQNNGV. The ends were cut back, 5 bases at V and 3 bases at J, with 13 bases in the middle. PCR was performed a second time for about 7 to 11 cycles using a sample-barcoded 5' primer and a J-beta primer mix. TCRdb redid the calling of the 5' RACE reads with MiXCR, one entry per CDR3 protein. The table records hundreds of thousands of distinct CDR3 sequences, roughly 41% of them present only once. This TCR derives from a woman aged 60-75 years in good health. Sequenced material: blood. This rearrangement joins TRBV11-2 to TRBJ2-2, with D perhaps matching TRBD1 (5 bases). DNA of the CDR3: TGTGCCAGCAGCCTTTCGCTAGGGGACACCGGGGAGCTGTTTTTT. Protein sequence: CASSLSLGDTGELFF.